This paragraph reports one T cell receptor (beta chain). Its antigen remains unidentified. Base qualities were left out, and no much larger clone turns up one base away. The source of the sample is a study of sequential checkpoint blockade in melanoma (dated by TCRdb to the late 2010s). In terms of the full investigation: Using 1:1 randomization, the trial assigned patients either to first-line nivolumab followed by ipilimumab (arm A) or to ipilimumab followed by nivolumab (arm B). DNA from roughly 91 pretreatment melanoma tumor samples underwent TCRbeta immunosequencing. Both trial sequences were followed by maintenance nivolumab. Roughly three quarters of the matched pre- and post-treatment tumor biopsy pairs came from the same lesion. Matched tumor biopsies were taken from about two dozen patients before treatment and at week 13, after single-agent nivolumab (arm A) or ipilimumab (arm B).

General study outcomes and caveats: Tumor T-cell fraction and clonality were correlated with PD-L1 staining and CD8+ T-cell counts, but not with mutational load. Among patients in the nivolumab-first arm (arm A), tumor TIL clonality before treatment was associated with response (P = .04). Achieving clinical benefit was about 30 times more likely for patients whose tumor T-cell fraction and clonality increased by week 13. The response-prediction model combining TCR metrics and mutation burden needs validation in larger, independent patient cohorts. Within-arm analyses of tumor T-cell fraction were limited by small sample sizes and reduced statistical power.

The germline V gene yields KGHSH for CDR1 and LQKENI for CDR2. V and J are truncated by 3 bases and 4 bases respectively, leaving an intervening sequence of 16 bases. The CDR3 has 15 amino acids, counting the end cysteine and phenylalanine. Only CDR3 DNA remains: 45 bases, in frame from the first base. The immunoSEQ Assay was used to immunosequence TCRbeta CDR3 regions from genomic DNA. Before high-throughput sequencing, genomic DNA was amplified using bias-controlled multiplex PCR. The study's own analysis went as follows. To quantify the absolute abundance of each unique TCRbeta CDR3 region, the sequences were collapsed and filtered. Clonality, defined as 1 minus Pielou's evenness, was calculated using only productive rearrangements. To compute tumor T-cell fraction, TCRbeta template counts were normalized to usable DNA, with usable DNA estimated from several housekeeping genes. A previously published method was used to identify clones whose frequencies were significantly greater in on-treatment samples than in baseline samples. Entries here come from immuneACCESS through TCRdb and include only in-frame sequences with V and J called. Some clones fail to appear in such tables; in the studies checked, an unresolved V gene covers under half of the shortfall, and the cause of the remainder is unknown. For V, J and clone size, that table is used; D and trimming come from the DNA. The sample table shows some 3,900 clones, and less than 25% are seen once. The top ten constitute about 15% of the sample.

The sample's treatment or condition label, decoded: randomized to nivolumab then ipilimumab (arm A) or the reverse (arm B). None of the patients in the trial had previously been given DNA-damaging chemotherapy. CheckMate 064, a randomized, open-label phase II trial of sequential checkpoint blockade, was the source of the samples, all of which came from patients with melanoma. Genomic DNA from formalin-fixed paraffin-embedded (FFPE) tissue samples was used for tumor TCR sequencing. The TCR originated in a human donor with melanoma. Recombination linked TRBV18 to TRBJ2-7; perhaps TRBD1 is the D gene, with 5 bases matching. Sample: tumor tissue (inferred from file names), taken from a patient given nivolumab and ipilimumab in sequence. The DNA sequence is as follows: TGTGCCAGCTCACCCCTAGGGGATGCGGATTACGAGCAGTACTTC. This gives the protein CASSPLGDADYEQYF.